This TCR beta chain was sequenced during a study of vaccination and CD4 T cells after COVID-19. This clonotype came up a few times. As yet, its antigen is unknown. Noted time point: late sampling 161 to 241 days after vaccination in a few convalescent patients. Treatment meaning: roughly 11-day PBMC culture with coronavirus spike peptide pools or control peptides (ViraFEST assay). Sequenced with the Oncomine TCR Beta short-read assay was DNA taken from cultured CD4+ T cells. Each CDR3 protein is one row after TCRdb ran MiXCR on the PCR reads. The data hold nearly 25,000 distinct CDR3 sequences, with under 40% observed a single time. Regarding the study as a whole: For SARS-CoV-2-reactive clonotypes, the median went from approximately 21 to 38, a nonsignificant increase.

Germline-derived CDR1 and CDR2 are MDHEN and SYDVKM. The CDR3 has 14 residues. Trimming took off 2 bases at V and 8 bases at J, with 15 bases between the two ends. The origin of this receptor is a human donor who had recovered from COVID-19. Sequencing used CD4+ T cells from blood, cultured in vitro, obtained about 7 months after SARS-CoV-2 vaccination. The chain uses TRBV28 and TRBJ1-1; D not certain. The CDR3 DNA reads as TGTGCCAGCAGTTTACTGGTAACGGGGTCCGAAGCTTTCTTT. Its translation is CASSLLVTGSEAFF.